The T cell receptor beta chain under discussion was sequenced for a study of T cell repertoires in enteric fever (dated by TCRdb to 2016 to 2019). Regarding the study in general: Working with volunteers who had been experimentally challenged with Salmonella Typhi or Paratyphi A, the study rebuilt the Salmonella-specific repertoire of their circulating effector CD4+ T cells. Circulating effector CD4+ T cells responding to Salmonella infection were identified by mass cytometry. T cells, including ex vivo, were stained with tetramers that had been loaded with variants of the CdtB(105-125) peptide (SP110Y, ST110H). Four approaches were merged in the work: T cell receptor sequencing, unbiased single-cell cloning, mass cytometry and live fluorescence barcoding. Study-wide conclusions, independent of this receptor: The study pinpointed HlyE and CdtB as immunodominant T cell antigens specific to S. Typhi and S. Paratyphi A. Among the expanded clonotypes were cross-reactive responses to distantly related Salmonella serovars, as well as clones that recognized antigens found only in S. Typhi or S. Paratyphi A. The accumulation of T cells that did not cross-react between serovars appeared to be driven by single amino acid variations in CdtB and PhoN, the immunodominant proteins.

This clonotype is described as large (0.1 to 1%). Its antigen specificity is not known. There are no base qualities to consult, and no much larger clone falls within one base. The run used an Illumina MiSeq. The public sequencing data were trimmed at Q25 with fastp and processed into clonotypes with MiXCR by TCRdb, which kept only in-frame beta chains. Duplicate CDR3 protein sequences are folded into a single record with the most common DNA and genes. For this sample there are about 160 distinct CDR3 sequences; about 29% appear just once. Together, the top ten hold roughly nine tenths of the sample. CD38+ CCR7- CD4+ T cells were described as a homogeneous population of IFNgamma- and MIP-1beta-producing effector cells. The receptor was isolated from a human donor with Salmonella enteric fever, either typhoid or paratyphoid (not recorded which). The specimen sequenced was CCR7- CD38+ CD4+ T cells from blood. The sample's cell subset or site label is to be understood as: effector CD4+ T cells responding to Salmonella infection (IFNgamma/MIP-1beta producing).

The bases read TGTGCCAGCAGCCAGTTTAGGCCATCCCCCGATACGCAGTATTTT. Its product reads: CASSQFRPSPDTQYF. This chain joins TRBV7-2 to TRBJ2-3; no D gene can be assigned with confidence. V loses 5 bases of germline sequence and J loses 6 bases, and the interval between the two ends is 18 bases. Reading from cysteine to phenylalanine, the CDR3 counts 15 amino acids. The retained sequence is limited to the CDR3, 45 bases, with the frame set at the first base. CDR1 and CDR2 are drawn from the germline V gene: SGHTA, FQGNSA.